Listed below are T cell receptor beta chains from one sample, sequenced in a study of STAT3 mutations in large granular lymphocyte leukemia. Using immunoSEQ multiplex PCR, the repertoire was profiled, and TCRdb retains in-frame clones only, with some absent. The sample carries tens of thousands of clones, around nine tenths recorded once. The source material was PBMCs. These receptors all stem from a human donor with T large granular lymphocyte leukemia. Some clones in this sample may be carry-over from other donors' samples. The CDR3 runs from the conserved cysteine through the conserved F or W. D genes are given only for firm matches. Some rows have no size entry. The others give once, few or many, or a class for an expanded clone.

clone_size: .
j_call: TRBJ1-3
v_call: TRBV7-7
d_call: .
cdr3_aa: CASSLSSLSGNTIYF
cdr3_nt: TGTGCTAGCAGCTTAAGCAGCCTCTCTGGAAACACCATATATTTT

clone_size: once
j_call: TRBJ1-4
v_call: TRBV5-6
d_call: .
cdr3_aa: CASSLGYEKLFF
cdr3_nt: TGTGCCAGCAGCTTGGGGTATGAAAAACTGTTTTTT

clone_size: .
j_call: TRBJ1-1
v_call: TRBV7-8
d_call: .
cdr3_aa: CASSLGGGTEAFF
cdr3_nt: TGTGCCAGCAGCTTAGGAGGGGGAACTGAAGCTTTCTTT

clone_size: .
j_call: TRBJ1-2
v_call: TRBV2
d_call: TRBD1
cdr3_aa: CASRRTDRAGYTF
cdr3_nt: TGTGCCAGCAGACGAACCGACAGGGCTGGCTACACCTTC

clone_size: .
j_call: TRBJ1-5
v_call: TRBV18
d_call: .
cdr3_aa: CASSLDSNQPQHF
cdr3_nt: TGTGCCAGCTCCCTAGACAGCAATCAGCCCCAGCATTTT

clone_size: .
j_call: TRBJ2-5
v_call: TRBV6-5
d_call: .
cdr3_aa: CASSSVGLAGETQYF
cdr3_nt: TGTGCCAGCAGTTCTGTCGGGTTGGCCGGTGAGACCCAGTACTTC

clone_size: .
j_call: TRBJ1-1
v_call: TRBV5-1
d_call: TRBD1
cdr3_aa: CASRGTGEAFF
cdr3_nt: TGCGCCAGCAGGGGGACAGGGGAAGCTTTCTTT

clone_size: .
j_call: TRBJ1-4
v_call: TRBV25-1
d_call: TRBD1
cdr3_aa: CASSEGQGFGEKLFF
cdr3_nt: TGTGCCAGCAGTGAGGGACAGGGGTTTGGAGAAAAACTGTTTTTT

clone_size: few
j_call: TRBJ1-5
v_call: TRBV28
d_call: .
cdr3_aa: CASGPGVNQPQHF
cdr3_nt: TGTGCCAGCGGTCCGGGGGTCAATCAGCCCCAGCATTTT

clone_size: .
j_call: TRBJ1-1
v_call: TRBV5-1
d_call: .
cdr3_aa: CASRPDTNTEAFF
cdr3_nt: TGCGCCAGCAGACCGGACACCAACACTGAAGCTTTCTTT

clone_size: once
j_call: TRBJ1-2
v_call: TRBV7-2
d_call: .
cdr3_aa: CASSLVGVGTNGYTF
cdr3_nt: TGTGCCAGCAGCTTAGTTGGTGTGGGTACTAATGGCTACACCTTC

clone_size: .
j_call: TRBJ2-3
v_call: TRBV28
d_call: .
cdr3_aa: CASERPATDTDTQYF
cdr3_nt: TGTGCCAGCGAGCGGCCAGCTACCGACACAGATACGCAGTATTTT

clone_size: few
j_call: TRBJ1-4
v_call: TRBV2
d_call: .
cdr3_aa: CASSRTGEKLFF
cdr3_nt: TGTGCCAGCAGTCGGACGGGTGAAAAACTGTTTTTT

clone_size: .
j_call: TRBJ1-1
v_call: TRBV5-1
d_call: TRBD1
cdr3_aa: CASSPTTGENTEAFF
cdr3_nt: TGCGCCAGCAGCCCTACCACAGGGGAGAACACTGAAGCTTTCTTT

clone_size: .
j_call: TRBJ1-2
v_call: TRBV5-1
d_call: .
cdr3_aa: CASSSTGPEYGYTF
cdr3_nt: TGCGCCAGCAGCTCGACCGGACCTGAGTATGGCTACACCTTC

clone_size: .
j_call: TRBJ2-5
v_call: TRBV9
d_call: TRBD2
cdr3_aa: CASSVAGGGETQYF
cdr3_nt: TGTGCCAGCAGCGTGGCGGGGGGAGGGGAGACCCAGTACTTC

clone_size: .
j_call: TRBJ1-3
v_call: TRBV13
d_call: TRBD1
cdr3_aa: CASSVNRGLSGNTIYF
cdr3_nt: TGTGCCAGCAGCGTAAACAGGGGCCTCTCTGGAAACACCATATATTTT

clone_size: .
j_call: TRBJ1-6
v_call: TRBV7-9
d_call: .
cdr3_aa: CASSSVNSPLHF
cdr3_nt: TGTGCCAGCAGCTCGGTAAATTCACCCCTCCACTTT

clone_size: few
j_call: TRBJ1-2
v_call: TRBV6-5
d_call: TRBD1
cdr3_aa: CASSLKGQGADYGYTF
cdr3_nt: TGTGCCAGCAGTTTGAAGGGACAGGGGGCGGACTATGGCTACACCTTC

clone_size: .
j_call: TRBJ1-2
v_call: TRBV5-4
d_call: .
cdr3_aa: CASSLAGGGQKSGYTF
cdr3_nt: TGTGCCAGCAGCTTGGCCGGTGGGGGGCAAAAAAGTGGCTACACCTTC

clone_size: .
j_call: TRBJ1-4
v_call: TRBV4-1
d_call: .
cdr3_aa: CASSQEGKLNPFF
cdr3_nt: TGCGCCAGCAGCCAAGAAGGGAAACTCAACCCGTTTTTT

clone_size: .
j_call: TRBJ2-2
v_call: TRBV7-9
d_call: .
cdr3_aa: CASSLRELATGELFF
cdr3_nt: TGTGCCAGCAGCTTACGGGAACTGGCCACCGGGGAGCTGTTTTTT

clone_size: .
j_call: TRBJ1-6
v_call: TRBV6-1
d_call: .
cdr3_aa: CASRSSYNSPLHF
cdr3_nt: TGTGCCAGCCGGAGCTCCTATAATTCACCCCTCCACTTT

clone_size: .
j_call: TRBJ2-7
v_call: TRBV6-5
d_call: TRBD1
cdr3_aa: CASSFQGAPQYEQYF
cdr3_nt: TGTGCCAGCAGTTTTCAGGGGGCTCCACAGTACGAGCAGTACTTC

clone_size: .
j_call: TRBJ2-3
v_call: TRBV10-3
d_call: TRBD1
cdr3_aa: CAITGGDTQYF
cdr3_nt: TGTGCCATCACAGGGGGAGATACGCAGTATTTT

clone_size: .
j_call: TRBJ1-2
v_call: TRBV15
d_call: TRBD1
cdr3_aa: CATSRGGQGARGYTF
cdr3_nt: TGTGCCACCAGCAGAGGAGGACAGGGGGCGCGGGGCTACACCTTC

clone_size: .
j_call: TRBJ1-1
v_call: TRBV5-1
d_call: TRBD1
cdr3_aa: CASSLAGTGNTEAFF
cdr3_nt: TGCGCCAGCAGCTTAGCCGGGACAGGGAACACTGAAGCTTTCTTT

clone_size: .
j_call: TRBJ1-2
v_call: TRBV5-6
d_call: .
cdr3_aa: CASRLGGPYGYTF
cdr3_nt: TGTGCCAGCAGATTGGGGGGACCTTATGGCTACACCTTC

clone_size: .
j_call: TRBJ1-6
v_call: TRBV4-2
d_call: .
cdr3_aa: CASSQDWRDGNSPLHF
cdr3_nt: TGTGCCAGCAGCCAAGATTGGCGGGATGGTAATTCACCCCTCCACTTT

clone_size: .
j_call: TRBJ1-1
v_call: TRBV29-1
d_call: .
cdr3_aa: CSVELDKVPPEAFF
cdr3_nt: TGCAGCGTTGAGTTGGATAAAGTCCCCCCTGAAGCTTTCTTT

clone_size: once
j_call: TRBJ1-3
v_call: TRBV5-1
d_call: .
cdr3_aa: CASSFMGQSQNPGNTIYF
cdr3_nt: TGCGCCAGCAGCTTTATGGGCCAGAGTCAGAATCCTGGAAACACCATATATTTT

clone_size: .
j_call: TRBJ2-7
v_call: TRBV6-1
d_call: .
cdr3_aa: CASSGLFYEQYF
cdr3_nt: TGTGCCAGCAGTGGCCTATTCTACGAGCAGTACTTC

clone_size: .
j_call: TRBJ2-5
v_call: TRBV5-1
d_call: TRBD2
cdr3_aa: CASSPWTSGGQETQYF
cdr3_nt: TGCGCCAGCAGCCCCTGGACTAGCGGGGGGCAAGAGACCCAGTACTTC

clone_size: .
j_call: TRBJ1-6
v_call: TRBV5-6
d_call: .
cdr3_aa: CASSLGRGNSPLHF
cdr3_nt: TGTGCCAGCAGCTTGGGCAGGGGTAATTCACCCCTCCACTTT

clone_size: .
j_call: TRBJ1-3
v_call: TRBV5-1
d_call: .
cdr3_aa: CASSLDTASGNTIYF
cdr3_nt: TGCGCCAGCAGCTTGGACACCGCGTCAGGAAACACCATATATTTT

clone_size: .
j_call: TRBJ1-6
v_call: TRBV9
d_call: .
cdr3_aa: CASSVGREGIHSPLHF
cdr3_nt: TGTGCCAGCAGTGTTGGGCGTGAGGGGATTCATTCACCCCTCCACTTT

clone_size: .
j_call: TRBJ2-1
v_call: TRBV28
d_call: TRBD2
cdr3_aa: CASSPGLALSEQFF
cdr3_nt: TGTGCCAGCAGTCCGGGACTAGCGTTAAGTGAGCAGTTCTTC

clone_size: .
j_call: TRBJ1-2
v_call: TRBV11-2
d_call: .
cdr3_aa: CASSLGLQGFGYGYTF
cdr3_nt: TGTGCCAGCAGCTTAGGTTTACAGGGTTTCGGCTATGGCTACACCTTC

clone_size: few
j_call: TRBJ2-3
v_call: TRBV5-4
d_call: TRBD2
cdr3_aa: CASSLRLAGDTDTQYF
cdr3_nt: TGTGCCAGCAGCTTGAGACTAGCGGGGGACACAGATACGCAGTATTTT

clone_size: .
j_call: TRBJ1-6
v_call: TRBV11-2
d_call: TRBD1
cdr3_aa: CASSLQGASPLHF
cdr3_nt: TGTGCCAGCAGCTTACAGGGGGCTTCACCCCTCCACTTT

clone_size: .
j_call: TRBJ1-1
v_call: TRBV18
d_call: .
cdr3_aa: CASSQSVPDMNTEAFF
cdr3_nt: TGTGCCAGCTCACAATCGGTCCCGGACATGAACACTGAAGCTTTCTTT

clone_size: .
j_call: TRBJ1-6
v_call: TRBV5-1
d_call: .
cdr3_aa: CASSLVPGDNNSPLHF
cdr3_nt: TGCGCCAGCAGCTTGGTTCCGGGGGATAATAATTCACCCCTCCACTTT

clone_size: .
j_call: TRBJ2-1
v_call: TRBV7-6
d_call: TRBD1
cdr3_aa: CASSLEGQEAYNEQFF
cdr3_nt: TGTGCCAGCAGCTTGGAAGGACAGGAGGCCTACAATGAGCAGTTCTTC

clone_size: .
j_call: TRBJ1-2
v_call: TRBV7-9
d_call: TRBD1
cdr3_aa: CASSKGQDYNYGYTF
cdr3_nt: TGTGCCAGCAGCAAAGGACAGGACTATAACTATGGCTACACCTTC

clone_size: .
j_call: TRBJ2-5
v_call: TRBV15
d_call: TRBD2
cdr3_aa: CATSRGLAGQETQYF
cdr3_nt: TGTGCCACCAGCAGGGGACTAGCGGGGCAAGAGACCCAGTACTTC

clone_size: .
j_call: TRBJ2-7
v_call: TRBV9
d_call: TRBD1
cdr3_aa: CASSVGQGALGYEQYF
cdr3_nt: TGTGCCAGCAGCGTAGGCCAGGGGGCGTTAGGCTACGAGCAGTACTTC

clone_size: .
j_call: TRBJ2-1
v_call: TRBV6-6
d_call: .
cdr3_aa: CASSYWGRYNEQFF
cdr3_nt: TGTGCCAGCAGTTACTGGGGGCGTTACAATGAGCAGTTCTTC

clone_size: once
j_call: TRBJ2-5
v_call: TRBV29-1
d_call: TRBD2
cdr3_aa: CSGRPGGAGETQYF
cdr3_nt: TGCAGCGGTCGTCCCGGGGGGGCAGGAGAGACCCAGTACTTC

clone_size: .
j_call: TRBJ2-5
v_call: TRBV11-2
d_call: .
cdr3_aa: CASSLGQGETQYF
cdr3_nt: TGTGCCAGCAGCTTAGGGCAGGGGGAGACCCAGTACTTC

clone_size: .
j_call: TRBJ1-3
v_call: TRBV5-1
d_call: .
cdr3_aa: CASQEGSGNTIYF
cdr3_nt: TGCGCCAGCCAAGAAGGGTCTGGAAACACCATATATTTT

clone_size: once
j_call: TRBJ2-2
v_call: TRBV5-6
d_call: .
cdr3_aa: CASSFGPNGNTGELFF
cdr3_nt: TGTGCCAGCAGCTTTGGGCCCAACGGCAACACCGGGGAGCTGTTTTTT

clone_size: .
j_call: TRBJ1-6
v_call: TRBV18
d_call: .
cdr3_aa: CASSPLPGVESPLHF
cdr3_nt: TGTGCCAGCTCACCACTTCCCGGGGTAGAGTCACCCCTCCACTTT

clone_size: .
j_call: TRBJ1-6
v_call: TRBV28
d_call: .
cdr3_aa: CASTQGDSPLHF
cdr3_nt: TGTGCCAGCACACAGGGCGATTCACCCCTCCACTTT

clone_size: .
j_call: TRBJ1-2
v_call: TRBV7-9
d_call: .
cdr3_aa: CASIVLGRRESYTF
cdr3_nt: TGTGCCAGCATCGTTTTAGGGCGCCGGGAGAGCTACACCTTC

clone_size: .
j_call: TRBJ1-2
v_call: TRBV6-5
d_call: .
cdr3_aa: CATGDYGYTF
cdr3_nt: TGTGCCACGGGGGACTATGGCTACACCTTC

clone_size: .
j_call: TRBJ2-7
v_call: TRBV7-9
d_call: TRBD2
cdr3_aa: CASSLSGDYEQYF
cdr3_nt: TGTGCCAGCAGCCTAAGCGGGGACTACGAGCAGTACTTC

clone_size: .
j_call: TRBJ1-3
v_call: TRBV5-1
d_call: .
cdr3_aa: CASSLGRNSGNTIYF
cdr3_nt: TGCGCCAGCAGCTTGGGAAGAAACTCTGGAAACACCATATATTTT